This T cell receptor (beta chain) was identified during a study of regulatory T cells in long-lasting Graves disease. Overall study findings and caveats: It was possible that the small sample size reduced accuracy.

Time point given: newly diagnosed GD, antithyroid drugs for less than 3 months. RNA extracted from PBMCs served as the sequencing template. A volume of around 9.9 milliliters of peripheral blood was collected in EDTA tubes. The table lists this clonotype with many counts. Its antigen is unidentified. This CDR3 contains 14 residues. Germline CDR1 reads SEHNR; CDR2 reads FQNEAQ (reference sequence). V gave up 4 bases and J gave up 6 bases, with 16 bases separating them. Arm-PCR of CDR3 regions with iRepertoire HTBI primers generated TCR beta libraries. Per the original methods: Identification yielded 62 TRBV and 15 or so TRBJ segments across samples. MiXCR, run by TCRdb on the multiplex PCR reads, gives a single entry per CDR3 protein. None of the V and J calls come from the authors' own analysis; TCRdb made them. The data hold some 560,000 distinct CDR3 sequences, with about 16% observed a single time.

The same sample was also studied in work on T cells in Graves' hyperthyroidism and ophthalmopathy. That paper notes: Most thyroid clonotypes expanded above 0.001 were also detected in blood.

Sequencing was performed on peripheral blood mononuclear cells (PBMCs), taken at new diagnosis, from a patient treated with antithyroid drugs. The TCR was taken from a woman aged 35-65 years with Graves disease. The chain joins TRBV7-9 to TRBJ2-7, with TRBD1 as a possible D gene (5 bases). The CDR3 DNA reads as TGTGCCAGCAGCTCCGCAGGGTATCAGGGCGAGCAGTACTTC. Translation: CASSSAGYQGEQYF.